The source of this TCR beta chain is a study of blood T cell repertoires in COVID-19. Trimming took off 3 bases at V and 0 bases at J, with 12 bases between the two ends. This CDR3 is 16 amino acids long. The V gene's germline CDR1 is ENHRY and CDR2 SYGVKD. Clones were sequenced by immunoSEQ multiplex PCR, and TCRdb holds only the in-frame ones, with some missing. The repertoire holds about 250,000 clones, with 83% as singletons. This TCR came from a woman aged 40 to 50 who had been exposed to COVID-19. The sample consisted of PBMCs or T cells enriched from blood (not recorded which). V gene TRBV10-3 combines with J gene TRBJ1-3, with D unresolved. The CDR3 nucleotides read TGTGCCATCAGTGATGCGGCGGGTTTCTCTGGAAACACCATATATTTT. Residues: CAISDAAGFSGNTIYF.